Included here is one T cell receptor beta chain sequence, with context. Its antigen is undetermined. TCRdb's copy holds only in-frame clones and misses some; the assay was immunoSEQ multiplex PCR. Among roughly 40,000 clones listed, roughly 88% were seen once. This sample was included in a study of OX40 agonist ivuxolimab in advanced cancers. Findings and limits, study-wide: The expanded peripheral T cells' antigen specificity was not determined.

Specimen: CD4+ or CD8+ T cells sorted from blood, collected in a trial of the OX40 agonist ivuxolimab. The receptor was isolated from an adult with an advanced solid tumor such as melanoma, head and neck, liver or kidney cancer.

CDR3 sequence (DNA): TGTGCCAGTAGTCCTCCGGGACAAGACTATAATTCACCCCTCCACTTT. As protein: CASSPPGQDYNSPLHF. V usage is TRBV19 and J usage is TRBJ1-6; TRBD1 is a possible D gene (6 bases). The germline V gene encodes CDR1 LNHDA and CDR2 SQIVND (reference sequence). The V gene lost 5 bases and the J gene lost 3 bases, with 14 bases spanning the gap. The CDR3 is 16 residues long.